This TCR beta chain was sequenced for a study of cytomegalovirus exposure and HLA in healthy donors. The germline V gene has CDR1 MDHEN and CDR2 SYDVKM. The CDR3 runs to 14 residues. The junction had 8 bases not matched to a gene; V was cut back by 2 bases and J by 11 bases. Use of 60 Vbeta and 13 Jbeta primers characterized the PCR. Clones were read by immunoSEQ multiplex PCR, and TCRdb kept only the in-frame ones, dropping some. This sample has around 54,000 clones; approximately 81% occur once, and the top ten carry around 2.9%. Study-level points and caveats: A previous analysis found most TCR beta V segments productive roughly 87% or roughly 30% of the time. Most TCR sequences were uncommon, yet certain public TCRs appeared in many donors. The study recorded fewer than 200 TCR beta chains that were cytomegalovirus-associated.

Concerning this clone: Antigen specificity is unknown.

J is TRBJ1-5 and V is TRBV28; the match to TRBD1 covers 8 bases. The receptor's source is a woman aged 18-35 years in good health and CMV-seronegative. Input material: PBMCs. DNA of the CDR3: TGTGCCAGCAGTTTAACAGGGGGAATAGGGGCCCAGCATTTT. Translation gives CASSLTGGIGAQHF.